The 9 T cell receptor beta chains reported below all come from one sample, sequenced in a study of metastatic and nonmetastatic thyroid tumors. Before thyroid surgery, none of the patients had received any treatment. TCRdb re-analyzed the PCR reads using MiXCR. The table shows 6,500 to 8,500 clones, with 24% occurring only once. Material for sequencing was tumor tissue. These receptors originate from a female donor with papillary thyroid cancer or a benign thyroid nodule (not recorded which). Some clones in this sample may be carry-over from other donors' samples.

This clone came up many times. The genes are TRBV19 and TRBJ1-5; D is perhaps TRBD1 (5 bases). This CDR3 is 15 amino acids long. Germline V CDR1 and CDR2: LNHDA, SQIVND (reference sequence). The V gene lost 1 base and the J gene lost 0 bases, with 7 bases spanning the gap. CDR3 DNA sequence: TGTGCCAGTAGTATAGCAGGGTATAGCAATCAGCCCCAGCATTTT. It codes for CASSIAGYSNQPQHF.

The J gene is TRBJ2-1, the V gene TRBV7-4; no clear D. Germline CDR1 reads SGHVT; CDR2 reads SQSDAQ. The CDR3 has 13 amino acids. Trimming took off 1 base at V and 10 bases at J, with 11 bases between the two ends. As DNA, the CDR3 is TGTGCCAGCAGCTTAGTCTTGGCTGGAGAGCAGTTCTTC. It yields the protein CASSLVLAGEQFF.

This clone is labeled as medium-sized. This chain connects TRBV28 to TRBJ2-2, with D hard to call. Trimming stripped 8 bases from V and 0 bases from J, with 7 bases between. CDR1 and CDR2 from the germline V gene are MDHEN and SYDVKM. This CDR3 spans 13 amino acids. The CDR3 DNA follows: TGTGCCAGCCTGTCAGCGAACACCGGGGAGCTGTTTTTT. Translating gives CASLSANTGELFF.

This clone qualifies as medium-sized. V and J are TRBV20-1 and TRBJ2-7, with 7 bases matching TRBD1. The CDR3 has 14 amino acids. Germline CDR1 DFQATT, CDR2 SNEGSKA (reference sequence). The trim removed 3 bases at V and 2 bases at J, leaving 7 bases unmatched. The CDR3 region has the DNA TGCAGTGCTAGCGAACTTACAGGGGCCTACGAGCAGTACTTC. It yields the protein CSASELTGAYEQYF.

The V gene is TRBV20-1, the J gene TRBJ1-4; 7 nucleotides align to TRBD1. V dropped 0 bases and J dropped 11; count of bases not matched to a gene: 9. The germline gives CDR1 DFQATT, CDR2 SNEGSKA (reference sequence). The CDR3 is 14 amino acids. The CDR3 loop reads CSARDQSGGEKLFF. The CDR3 DNA reads TGCAGTGCTAGAGATCAGTCAGGGGGTGAGAAACTGTTTTTT.

This clone qualifies as medium-sized. The chain joins TRBV6-1 to TRBJ1-5; maybe TRBD1 (6 bases). This CDR3 region has 14 residues. Looked up from germline, CDR1 is MNHNS and CDR2 is SASEGT. V was pared by 6 bases and J by 2 bases, with 11 bases between. The CDR3 DNA follows: TGTGCCAGCAGCTACAGGGCCGGCAATCAGCCCCAGCATTTT. This gives the protein CASSYRAGNQPQHF.

Sample share makes this clone medium-sized. J is TRBJ2-5 and V is TRBV6-1, with 7 bases identical to TRBD1. V dropped 2 bases and J dropped 6; count of bases not matched to a gene: 9. The CDR3 is made up of 15 amino acids. Germline assignment: CDR1 MNHNS and CDR2 SASEGT. CDR3 DNA: TGTGCCAGCAGTGAATCCGAAGGGGGCAAGCAGACCCAGTACTTC. Protein: CASSESEGGKQTQYF.

V and J are TRBV20-1 and TRBJ2-1; possible D gene TRBD2, 6 bases. Germline values: CDR1 DFQATT, CDR2 SNEGSKA (reference sequence). Trimming shortened V by 4 bases and J by 5 bases, and 18 bases separated the two germline ends. This CDR3 comprises 15 residues. The CDR3 loop reads CSAIEASAIHNEQFF. CDR3 DNA sequence: TGCAGTGCTATCGAGGCTAGCGCTATTCACAATGAGCAGTTCTTC.

This clone ranks as medium-sized (0.01 to 0.1%). This chain links TRBV6-4 with TRBJ2-3; D remains ambiguous. The CDR3 runs 13 residues. Germline loops: CDR1 MRHNA, CDR2 SNTAGT. The V end lost 8 bases, the J end lost 0 bases, and 9 bases lay between the germline ends. The CDR3 nucleotides read TGTGCCAGCCCGGCGGACAGCACAGATACGCAGTATTTT. Its translation is CASPADSTDTQYF.